This T cell receptor (beta chain) was recorded in a study of shared clonotypes between healthy human individuals. Trimming cost V 0 bases and J 10 bases, with 4 bases left between them. CDR1 is SGHTA and CDR2 is FQGNSA in the germline V gene. The CDR3 is made up of 11 amino acids. The assay was immunoSEQ multiplex PCR, and TCRdb's table has in-frame clones only and misses some. The sample has 1,500,000 or so clones; around 98.5% are singletons. The origin of this receptor is a man younger than 40 in good health. The source material was naive CD4+ T cells sorted from blood. The subset: CD45RA+ positively selected. The chain carries TRBV7-2 and TRBJ2-1; D remains ambiguous. DNA of the CDR3: TGTGCCAGCAGCTTAGCTTGGGAGCAGTTCTTC. Translation: CASSLAWEQFF.